This TCR beta chain was profiled in a study of T cells in Graves' hyperthyroidism and ophthalmopathy. The CDR3 regions of TCR beta were amplified from RNA transcripts. The HTBI set primed first-round TCR CDR3 RT-PCR. Each CDR3 protein is one row after TCRdb ran MiXCR on the multiplex PCR reads. The data show fewer than 550,000 distinct CDR3 sequences, with about a sixth seen just once and just under 8% held by the top ten. With V trimmed by 6 bases and J by 4 bases, 7 bases remained unmatched. In germline, CDR1 is SGHNT, CDR2 YENEEA. CDR3 size: 14 residues. This clonotype was seen repeatedly, ten times or more.

Sequencing used blood. The receptor comes from a young woman with Graves' hyperthyroidism. V usage is TRBV11-3 and J usage is TRBJ1-1, with 8 bases identical to TRBD1. The CDR3 coding sequence is TGTGCCAGCAGTCCAGGGGGCCTCGGCACTGAAGCTTTCTTT. Protein: CASSPGGLGTEAFF.